The 17 T cell receptor beta chains in this list originate from one sample, sequenced in a study of CD4 T cells in relation to SARS-CoV-2 and coronaviruses. CD4+ T cells from unexposed donors were obtained before the COVID-19 pandemic (2011-2018). The cells were cultured for 9 to 11 days before CD4+ T cells were isolated. Profiled with immunoSEQ multiplex PCR; TCRdb holds only in-frame clones, not every one. The sample records roughly 20,000 clones, almost 80% being singletons. Which antigens these TCRs recognize remains unknown. What was sequenced was CD4+ T cells from PBMCs, cultured in vitro. These receptors were collected from a human donor in good health.

V is TRBV27 and J is TRBJ2-1; D is perhaps TRBD2 (6 bases). Germline CDR1 is MNHEY and CDR2 is SMNVEV (reference sequence). The CDR3 sequence is 13 residues long. Trimming pared 7 bases from V and 12 bases from J, leaving 19 bases between. The CDR3: CASTGSPLGVQFF. Written as DNA, the CDR3 is TGTGCCAGCACCGGGAGTCCCCTCGGAGTGCAGTTCTTC.

The chain combines TRBV7-9 with TRBJ2-7; weak D call: TRBD2 (6 bases). This CDR3 is built from 14 residues. CDR1 and CDR2 (germline): SEHNR, FQNEAQ (reference sequence). Trimming took 5 bases from V and 5 from J, leaving 16 bases between them. The CDR3 DNA sequence: TGTGCCAGCAGCATAGGTGGGGGGAACCACGAGCAGTACTTC. It is translated as CASSIGGGNHEQYF. Variable domain in full (rest from reference TRBV7-9 and TRBJ2-7): DTGVSQNPRHKITKRGQNVTFRCDPISEHNRLYWYRQTLGQGPEFLTYFQNEAQLEKSRLLSDRFSAERPKGSFSTLEIQRTEQGDSAMYLCASSIGGGNHEQYFGPGTRLTVT.

This clone was recorded a few times. J is TRBJ2-1 and V is TRBV7-9, with D possibly called TRBD1 or TRBD2 (5 bases each). CDR3 size: 12 residues. V was shortened by 3 bases and J by 7 bases, with 7 bases between the two germline ends. Per germline, CDR1 SEHNR and CDR2 FQNEAQ (reference sequence). CDR3 sequence reads: CASSLGVNEQFF. The CDR3 DNA reads as TGTGCCAGCAGCTTGGGGGTTAATGAGCAGTTCTTC.

The chain links TRBV5-1 to TRBJ2-7; D unclear. This CDR3 is built from 13 residues. In germline, CDR1 is SGHRS, CDR2 YFSETQ. The V end was cut by 4 bases, the J end by 9 bases, with 17 bases between. The CDR3 nucleotides read TGCGCCAGCAGCGCGGACCTGAAACTGGGGCAGTACTTC. Translated, it gives CASSADLKLGQYF.

J is TRBJ2-7 and V is TRBV10-1; 12 nucleotides line up with TRBD1. Germline trimming cut 7 bases from V and 6 bases from J; bases unmatched to any gene: 10. The germline V gene encodes CDR1 WNHNN and CDR2 SYGVQD (reference sequence). The CDR3 has 15 residues. The DNA for the CDR3 is TGCGCCAGCAACGACCCGGGACAGGGGGCTCCCGAGCAGTACTTC. Translating gives CASNDPGQGAPEQYF.

The chain has TRBV5-1 and TRBJ1-1; possibly TRBD1 for D (6 bases). The V and J ends lost 2 bases and 3 bases respectively, with 11 bases between them. From germline, CDR1 is SGHRS and CDR2 YFSETQ. This CDR3 spans 14 amino acids. The DNA for the CDR3 is TGCGCCAGCAGCTTTCAGGGGTTCGACACTGAAGCTTTCTTT. Protein: CASSFQGFDTEAFF.

The V and J genes are TRBV27 and TRBJ2-5; 7 bases fit TRBD2. The J segment lost 0 bases and the V segment lost 0 bases, leaving 4 bases of the junction unmatched. The CDR3 runs 16 residues. Germline lookup yields CDR1 MNHEY and CDR2 SMNVEV (reference sequence). CDR3 region: CASSLSGTNYQETQYF. CDR3 DNA: TGTGCCAGCAGTTTATCAGGGACTAACTACCAAGAGACCCAGTACTTC.

The chain joins TRBV11-3 to TRBJ2-5; D call uncertain. Germline V gene sequence: CDR1 SGHNT, CDR2 YENEEA. CDR3 size: 13 residues. The ends were cut back, 1 base at V and 4 bases at J, with 7 bases in the middle. This CDR3 reads CASSLGERETQYF. Here the CDR3 DNA reads TGTGCCAGCAGCTTAGGCGAGAGAGAGACCCAGTACTTC.

The chain links TRBV11-3 to TRBJ1-1; D not certain. The CDR3 has 12 residues. Germline V CDR1 and CDR2: SGHNT, YENEEA. The V end lost 3 bases, the J end lost 3 bases, and 5 bases lay between the germline ends. In DNA form, the CDR3 reads TGTGCCAGCAGCTTGGGAGACACTGAAGCTTTCTTT. It encodes CASSLGDTEAFF.

This clone has only a few counts. V usage is TRBV9 and J usage is TRBJ1-5, with unresolved D. Germline lookup yields CDR1 SGDLS and CDR2 YYNGEE. Trimming took off 0 bases at V and 7 bases at J, with 8 bases between the two ends. This CDR3 has 13 residues. CDR3 in DNA: TGTGCCAGCAGCGTAGACGAGCGGCAGCCCCAGCATTTT. Translated, it gives CASSVDERQPQHF.

The chain employs TRBV3-1 (or the pseudogene TRBV3-2) and TRBJ1-6; no firm D call. V gave up 3 bases and J gave up 9 bases, with 12 bases separating them. Germline V CDR1 and CDR2: LGHDT, YNNKEL (reference sequence). CDR3 size: 14 residues. The CDR3 loop is CASSQIEGASPLHF. DNA for the CDR3: TGTGCCAGCAGCCAGATCGAGGGCGCTTCACCCCTCCACTTT.

This clone was detected once. V gene TRBV6-5 combines with J gene TRBJ2-5; 10 bases line up with TRBD2. Germline lookup yields CDR1 MNHEY and CDR2 SVGAGI. CDR3 length: 15 residues. V lost 6 bases and J lost 2; bases outside the gene matches: 6. CDR3 residues: CASSRTSGIQETQYF. In nucleotides, the CDR3 is TGTGCCAGCAGCCGGACTAGCGGAATACAAGAGACCCAGTACTTC.

This rearrangement joins TRBV1 to TRBJ2-1; the table's D call, TRBD2, has no DNA check behind it. TRBV1 is annotated as a pseudogene. The CDR3 contains 15 residues. The CDR3 DNA sequence: TGCACCAGCAGCCCCGCGAAGACTAGCCGGGATGAGCAGTTCTTC. Amino acids: CTSSPAKTSRDEQFF.

This clone was observed a single time. The chain employs TRBV14 and TRBJ1-6; tentative D call: TRBD1 (5 bases). Trimming removed 0 bases from V and 10 bases from J, with 7 bases in between. The CDR3 length is 13 residues. Germline V gene sequence: CDR1 SGHDN, CDR2 FVKESK. CDR3 nucleotides: TGTGCCAGCAGCCAAGAACGGGGGTCACCCCTCCACTTT. This gives the protein CASSQERGSPLHF. Using reference TRBV14 and TRBJ1-6 for the parts outside the CDR3, the full variable domain is EAGVTQFPSHSVIEKGQTVTLRCDPISGHDNLYWYRRVMGKEIKFLLHFVKESKQDESGMPNNRFLAERTGGTYSTLKVQPAELEDSGVYFCASSQERGSPLHFGNGTRLTVT.

This clone appeared a few times. V gene TRBV3-1 (or the pseudogene TRBV3-2) combines with J gene TRBJ1-2, with a weak D call TRBD1 (5 bases). Germline V lookup: CDR1 LGHDT, CDR2 YNNKEL (reference sequence). The CDR3 is made up of 16 amino acids. The V end was cut by 0 bases, the J end by 3 bases, with 14 bases between. The CDR3 region is CASSQDPGREDYGYTF. The CDR3, as DNA: TGTGCCAGCAGCCAAGATCCGGGCAGGGAGGACTATGGCTACACCTTC.

V is TRBV7-9 and J is TRBJ2-5; D is perhaps TRBD1 (6 bases). V was clipped by 5 bases and J by 2 bases, with 12 bases between them. CDR1 is SEHNR and CDR2 is FQNEAQ in the germline V gene (reference sequence). There are 14 residues in the CDR3. CDR3 protein: CASSRTGPQETQYF. The CDR3 nucleotides read TGTGCCAGCAGCCGTACAGGGCCGCAAGAGACCCAGTACTTC.

The chain uses TRBV15 and TRBJ2-5; possible D gene TRBD2, 6 bases. This CDR3 has 16 residues. Trimming left V 3 bases short and J 5 bases short, with 19 bases between. The germline V gene encodes CDR1 LNHNV and CDR2 YYDKDF (reference sequence). Written as DNA, the CDR3 is TGTGCCACCAGCAGGGCACGACTAGACCTTGAGGAGACCCAGTACTTC. Protein: CATSRARLDLEETQYF.